The source of this T cell receptor (beta chain) is a study of PD-L1 blockade in urothelial cancer. The CDR3 contains 14 residues. Germline loops: CDR1 WNHNN, CDR2 SYGVQD (reference sequence). V gave up 2 bases and J gave up 1 base; unmatched junction bases: 0. The assay was immunoSEQ multiplex PCR, and TCRdb's table has in-frame clones only and misses some. The sample gives fewer than 30,000 clones, roughly 84% of which show up once; roughly a tenth is in the top ten. Patients' urothelial carcinoma was locally advanced or metastatic. The receptor was derived from an older man with urothelial cancer. The specimen comprised PBMCs, sampled around atezolizumab (anti-PD-L1) treatment. The J gene is TRBJ2-5, the V gene TRBV10-1, with TRBD1 matching 8 bases. In DNA, the CDR3 is TGCGCCAGCAGTGAGGGGACAGGCCAAGAGACCCAGTACTTC. Its translation: CASSEGTGQETQYF.